The present entry profiles one T cell receptor beta chain with its context. Its matching antigen is unknown. This record belongs to a study of T-cell memory formation after mild COVID-19. Study results and limitations: Contracting clones localized mainly to CM and EM when CD4+ and mainly to EMRA when CD8+. In pre-infection memory, a portion of responding clones appeared, which suggested that cross-reactive memory joined.

TCRdb processed the 5' RACE reads anew with MiXCR; each CDR3 protein has one entry. The table includes 60,000 to 65,000 distinct CDR3 sequences, less than 9.5% detected once. The V segment lost 4 bases and the J segment 3 bases; nucleotides outside the gene matches: 5. The CDR3 consists of 15 residues. Sequenced input: PBMCs or a T cell subset sorted from them (not recorded which). V gene TRBV12-3 or TRBV12-4 combines with J gene TRBJ1-3; TRBD1 aligns across 8 bases. This clonotype was sampled from a young man who had mild COVID-19 (a few samples of this study predate the infection). Cell type and time point are not known. CDR3 amino acids: CASSSGQGGGNTIYF. DNA for the CDR3: TGTGCCAGCAGTTCAGGACAGGGAGGTGGAAACACCATATATTTT.